This TCR beta chain stems from a study of shared clonotypes between healthy human individuals. Study conclusions and caveats: Roughly 5% was the fraction of naive CD4 clonotypes found shared across several donors.

Some clones are missing from TCRdb's copy, which holds only in-frame ones; the method was immunoSEQ multiplex PCR. The sample holds roughly 2.1 million clones, around 93% seen once. Naive CD8 populations comprised CD45RO-negative cells positively selected for CCR7, excluding terminally differentiated effector memory CD45RA+ cells. Details on this clone: Its antigen is unknown.

The source of this sequence is a man aged 18 to 35 in good health. Some clones in this sample may be carry-over from other donors' samples. Material for sequencing was naive CD8+ T cells from PBMCs.

The CDR3 coding sequence is TGTGCCAGCAGTTTTGGCCGCGTAAACAATGAGCAGTTCTTC. Translated, it gives CASSFGRVNNEQFF. V is TRBV27 and J is TRBJ2-1; D unresolved. The CDR3 contains 14 residues. Germline CDR1 reads MNHEY; CDR2 reads SMNVEV (reference sequence). The V gene lost 3 bases and the J gene lost 5 bases, with 11 bases spanning the gap.